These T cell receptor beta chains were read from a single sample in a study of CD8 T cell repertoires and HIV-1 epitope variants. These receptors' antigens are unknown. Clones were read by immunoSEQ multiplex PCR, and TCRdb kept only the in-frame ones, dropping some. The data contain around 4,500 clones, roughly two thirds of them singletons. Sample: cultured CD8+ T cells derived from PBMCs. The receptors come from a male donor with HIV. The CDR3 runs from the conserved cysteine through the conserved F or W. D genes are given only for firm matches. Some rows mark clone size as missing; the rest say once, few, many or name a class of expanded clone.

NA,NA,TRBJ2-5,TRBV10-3,CAISEGGNQYF,TGTGCCATCAGTGAGGGGGGAAACCAGTACTTC
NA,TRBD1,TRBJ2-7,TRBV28,CASSYGTDYEQYF,TGTGCCAGCAGTTATGGGACAGACTACGAGCAGTACTTC
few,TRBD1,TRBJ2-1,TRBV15,CATSITTGVVDNEQFF,TGTGCCACCAGCATTACGACAGGGGTTGTGGACAATGAGCAGTTCTTC
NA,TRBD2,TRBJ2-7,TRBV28,CASSLTVRMGTSDSYEQYF,TGTGCCAGCAGCCTAACCGTTCGTATGGGGACTAGCGACTCCTACGAGCAGTACTTC
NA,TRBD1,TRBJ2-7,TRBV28,CASSLRTGADYEQYF,TGTGCCAGCAGTTTAAGGACAGGGGCGGACTACGAGCAGTACTTC
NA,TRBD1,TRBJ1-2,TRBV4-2,CASSQVRDSYGYTF,TGTGCCAGCAGCCAAGTGAGGGACAGCTATGGCTACACCTTC
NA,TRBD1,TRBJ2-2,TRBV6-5,CASTWTGDTGELFF,TGTGCCAGCACCTGGACAGGGGACACCGGGGAGCTGTTTTTT
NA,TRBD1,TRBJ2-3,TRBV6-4,CASSEEGAADTQYF,TGTGCCAGCAGTGAAGAGGGGGCGGCAGATACGCAGTATTTT
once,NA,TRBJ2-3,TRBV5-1,CASSLEGQGADTQYF,TGCGCCAGCAGCTTGGAAGGTCAGGGAGCAGATACGCAGTATTTT
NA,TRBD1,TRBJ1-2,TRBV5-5,CASSLGQGAYGYTF,TGTGCCAGCAGCCTCGGACAGGGGGCGTATGGCTACACCTTC
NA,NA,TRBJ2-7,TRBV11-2,CASTPPAWTYEQYF,TGTGCCAGCACTCCCCCCGCTTGGACCTACGAGCAGTACTTC
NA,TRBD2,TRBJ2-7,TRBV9,CASSLSGAGYEQYF,TGTGCCAGCAGCTTGAGCGGGGCTGGCTACGAGCAGTACTTC
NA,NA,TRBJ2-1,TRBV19,CASSIAQTASHEQFF,TGTGCCAGTAGTATAGCCCAGACGGCATCGCATGAGCAGTTCTTC
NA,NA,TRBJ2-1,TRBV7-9,CASSAPGPRIGNEQFF,TGTGCCAGCAGCGCCCCGGGACCCAGGATTGGCAATGAGCAGTTCTTC
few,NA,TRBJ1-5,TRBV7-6,CASSLVVGDQPQHF,TGTGCCAGCAGCTTAGTTGTTGGTGATCAGCCCCAGCATTTT
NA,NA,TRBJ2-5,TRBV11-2,CASSLAGQYQETQYF,TGTGCCAGCAGCTTAGCGGGCCAGTACCAAGAGACCCAGTACTTC
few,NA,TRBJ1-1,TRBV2,CASSEEWMNTEAFF,TGTGCCAGCAGTGAGGAGTGGATGAACACTGAAGCTTTCTTT